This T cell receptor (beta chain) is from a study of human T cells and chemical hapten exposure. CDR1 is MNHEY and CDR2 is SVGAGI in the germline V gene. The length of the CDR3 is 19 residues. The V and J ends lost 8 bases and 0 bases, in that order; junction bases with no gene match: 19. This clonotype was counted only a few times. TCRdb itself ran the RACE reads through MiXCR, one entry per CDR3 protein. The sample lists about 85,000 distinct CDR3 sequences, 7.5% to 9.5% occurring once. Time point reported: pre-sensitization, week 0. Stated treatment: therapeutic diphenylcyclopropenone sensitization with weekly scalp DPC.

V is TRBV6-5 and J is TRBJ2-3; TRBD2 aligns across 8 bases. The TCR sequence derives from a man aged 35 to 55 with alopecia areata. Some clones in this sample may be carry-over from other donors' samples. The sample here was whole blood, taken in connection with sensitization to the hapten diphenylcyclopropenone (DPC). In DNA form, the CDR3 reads TGTGCCAGCTCGTTCGGTCTTGGGGCGTCTAGCGGGAGCACAGATACGCAGTATTTT. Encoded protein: CASSFGLGASSGSTDTQYF.